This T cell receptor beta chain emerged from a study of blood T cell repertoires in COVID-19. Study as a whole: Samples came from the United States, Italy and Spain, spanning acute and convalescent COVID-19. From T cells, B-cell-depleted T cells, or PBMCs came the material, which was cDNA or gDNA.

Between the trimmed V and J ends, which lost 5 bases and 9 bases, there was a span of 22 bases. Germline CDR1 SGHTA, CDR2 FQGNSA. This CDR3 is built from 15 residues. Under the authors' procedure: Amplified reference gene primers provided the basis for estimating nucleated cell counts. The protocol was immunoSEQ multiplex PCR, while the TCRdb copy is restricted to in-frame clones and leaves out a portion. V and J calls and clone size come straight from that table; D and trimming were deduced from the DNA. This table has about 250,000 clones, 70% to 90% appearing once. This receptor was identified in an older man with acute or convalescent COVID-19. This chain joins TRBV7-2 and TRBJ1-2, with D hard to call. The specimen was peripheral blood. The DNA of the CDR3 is TGTGCCAGCAGCCCTGAACGGGGAGCCGGGTATAGCTACACCTTC. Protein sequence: CASSPERGAGYSYTF.